This T cell receptor (beta chain) was documented in a study of OX40 agonist ivuxolimab in advanced cancers. This clone was seen just once. This CDR3 comprises 11 residues. Trimming took 4 bases from V and 3 from J, leaving 5 bases between them. CDR1 is SGHNT and CDR2 is YYREEE in the germline V gene (reference sequence). Sequenced by immunoSEQ multiplex PCR; TCRdb stores in-frame clones only, minus some. The sample yields about 79,000 clones, roughly 88% seen once. The sample here was CD4+ or CD8+ T cells sorted from blood, taken in a trial of the OX40 agonist ivuxolimab. The chain combines TRBV5-4 with TRBJ2-7; D gene uncertain. The TCR comes from an adult with an advanced solid tumor such as melanoma, head and neck, liver or kidney cancer. The CDR3 region has the DNA TGTGCCAGCAGCGTACACTACGAGCAGTACTTC. Translated, it gives CASSVHYEQYF.